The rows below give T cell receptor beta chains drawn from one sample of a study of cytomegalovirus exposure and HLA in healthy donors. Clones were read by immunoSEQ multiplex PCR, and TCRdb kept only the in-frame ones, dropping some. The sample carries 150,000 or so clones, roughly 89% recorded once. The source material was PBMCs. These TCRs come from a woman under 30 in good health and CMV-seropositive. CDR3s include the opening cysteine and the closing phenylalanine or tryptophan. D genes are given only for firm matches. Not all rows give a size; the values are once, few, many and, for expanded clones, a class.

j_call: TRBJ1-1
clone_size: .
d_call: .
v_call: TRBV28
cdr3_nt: TGTGCCAGCAGTTTATCGGGCAGGGCAAACACTGAAGCTTTCTTT
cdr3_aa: CASSLSGRANTEAFF

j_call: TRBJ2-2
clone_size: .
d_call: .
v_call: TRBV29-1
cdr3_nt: TGCAGCGTCGACTCGAGGGCCGGAACCGGGGAGCTGTTTTTT
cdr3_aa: CSVDSRAGTGELFF

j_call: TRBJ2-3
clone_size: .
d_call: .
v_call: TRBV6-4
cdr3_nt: TGTGCCAGCAGGAAGACTTCCACAGATACGCAGTATTTT
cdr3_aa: CASRKTSTDTQYF

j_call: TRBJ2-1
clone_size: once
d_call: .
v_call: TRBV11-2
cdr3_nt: TGTGCCAGCAGCTTGGGGGGAGGTTCCTACAATGAGCAGTTCTTC
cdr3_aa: CASSLGGGSYNEQFF

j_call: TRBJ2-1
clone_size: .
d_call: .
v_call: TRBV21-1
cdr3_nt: TGTGCCAGCAGCAAAGAGAGCGGGAGTTTGGATGAGCAGTTCTTC
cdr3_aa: CASSKESGSLDEQFF

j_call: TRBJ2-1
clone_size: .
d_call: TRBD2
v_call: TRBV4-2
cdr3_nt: TGTGCCAGCAGCCAAGATATGAGGAGACTAGCGGGTTCTAGCTCCTACAATGAGCAGTTCTTC
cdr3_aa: CASSQDMRRLAGSSSYNEQFF

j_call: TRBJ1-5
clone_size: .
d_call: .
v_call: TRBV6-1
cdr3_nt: TGTGCCAGCAGTGATTATCTCGGACTCTATAGCAATCAGCCCCAGCATTTT
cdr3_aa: CASSDYLGLYSNQPQHF

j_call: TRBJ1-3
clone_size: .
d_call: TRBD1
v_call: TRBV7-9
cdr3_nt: TGTGCCAGCAGCTTGACAGGGTTCGGGGGAAACACCATATATTTT
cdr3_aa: CASSLTGFGGNTIYF

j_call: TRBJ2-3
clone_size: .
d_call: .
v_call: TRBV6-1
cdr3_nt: TGTGCCAGCAACGACAGGAGCACAGATACGCAGTATTTT
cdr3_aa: CASNDRSTDTQYF

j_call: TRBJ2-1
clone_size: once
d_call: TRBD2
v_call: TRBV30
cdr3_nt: TGTGCCTGGACCCAACCAGGACTAGCGGGAGGGGACGAGCAGTTCTTC
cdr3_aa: CAWTQPGLAGGDEQFF

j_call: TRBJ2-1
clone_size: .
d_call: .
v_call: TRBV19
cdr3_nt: TGTGCCAGTATAGGGGCACTCTACAATGAGCAGTTCTTC
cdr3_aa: CASIGALYNEQFF

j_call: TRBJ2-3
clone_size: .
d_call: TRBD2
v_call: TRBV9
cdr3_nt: TGTGCCAGCAGCGTAGCGAGTCAGGGCGGGAGTTCAGATACGCAGTATTTT
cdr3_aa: CASSVASQGGSSDTQYF

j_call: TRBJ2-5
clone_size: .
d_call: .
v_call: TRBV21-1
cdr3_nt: TGTGCCAGCAGCAAAGGAGTGAGGGTTCGGTCGGAGACCCAGTACTTC
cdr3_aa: CASSKGVRVRSETQYF

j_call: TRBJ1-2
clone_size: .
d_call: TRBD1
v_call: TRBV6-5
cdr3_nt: TGTGCCAGCAGTTTTGGGGACAGGGTAGCTAACTATGGCTACACCTTC
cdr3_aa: CASSFGDRVANYGYTF

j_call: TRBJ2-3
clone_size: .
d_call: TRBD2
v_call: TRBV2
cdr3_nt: TGTGCCAGCAGTCGAGGACTAGCGGGAGGTGTAGATACGCAGTATTTT
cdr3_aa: CASSRGLAGGVDTQYF

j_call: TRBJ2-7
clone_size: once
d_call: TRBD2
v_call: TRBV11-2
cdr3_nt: TGTGCCAGCAGCTTAGTTGGGGCGGGAGGGCCAATCTACGAGCAGTACTTC
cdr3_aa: CASSLVGAGGPIYEQYF

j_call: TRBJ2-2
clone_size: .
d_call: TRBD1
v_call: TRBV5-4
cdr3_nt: TGTGCCAGCAGCCCTCGGACAGGGCGGAGTAGGGACACCGGGGAGCTGTTTTTT
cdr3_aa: CASSPRTGRSRDTGELFF

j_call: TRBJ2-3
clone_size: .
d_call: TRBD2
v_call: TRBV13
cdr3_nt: TGTGCCAGCAGCTTCGTCGCGCTAGCGGGAGGGGTCGGAACAGATACGCAGTATTTT
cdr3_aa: CASSFVALAGGVGTDTQYF

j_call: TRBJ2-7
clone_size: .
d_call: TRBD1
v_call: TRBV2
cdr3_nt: TGTGCCAGCAGTGGGACGGGACAGGGTTACGAGCAGTACTTC
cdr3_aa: CASSGTGQGYEQYF

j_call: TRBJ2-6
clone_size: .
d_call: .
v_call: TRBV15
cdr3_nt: TGTGCCACCAGCAGACAGGGCTCTGGGGCCAACGTCCTGACTTTC
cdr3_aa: CATSRQGSGANVLTF

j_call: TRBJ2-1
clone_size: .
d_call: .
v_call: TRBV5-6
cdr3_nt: TGTGCCAGCAGCTTGTGGCAGTCCTCCTACAATGAGCAGTTCTTC
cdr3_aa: CASSLWQSSYNEQFF

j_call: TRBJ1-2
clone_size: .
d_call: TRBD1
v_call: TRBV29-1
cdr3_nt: TGCAGCGGGCGGGACAGCAACTATGGCTACACCTTC
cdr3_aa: CSGRDSNYGYTF

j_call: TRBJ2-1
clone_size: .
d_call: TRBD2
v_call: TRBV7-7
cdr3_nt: TGTGCTAGCAGCTCGACTAGCGGACCCTACAATGAGCAGTTCTTC
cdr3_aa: CASSSTSGPYNEQFF

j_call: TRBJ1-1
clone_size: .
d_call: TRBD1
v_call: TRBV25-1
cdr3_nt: TGTGCCAGCAGACGCGGGACAGCAAACACTGAAGCTTTCTTT
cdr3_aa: CASRRGTANTEAFF

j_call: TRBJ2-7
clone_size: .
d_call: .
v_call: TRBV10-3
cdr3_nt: TGTGCCATCAGGGGGGGAACCGCCGAGCAGTACTTC
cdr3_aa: CAIRGGTAEQYF

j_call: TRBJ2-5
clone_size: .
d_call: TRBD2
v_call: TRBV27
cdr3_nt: TGTGCCACCGGGGTAGCGGGACTTGAAGAGACCCAGTACTTC
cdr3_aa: CATGVAGLEETQYF

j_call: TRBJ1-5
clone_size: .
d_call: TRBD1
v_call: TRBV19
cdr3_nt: TGTGCCAGTAGTATTCTTGGACAGGGGGAGTACCAGCCCCAGCATTTT
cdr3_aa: CASSILGQGEYQPQHF

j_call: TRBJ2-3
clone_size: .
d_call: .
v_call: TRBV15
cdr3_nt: TGTGCCACCAGCCCCTCCCGACTATTACGGTCCACAGATACGCAGTATTTT
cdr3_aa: CATSPSRLLRSTDTQYF

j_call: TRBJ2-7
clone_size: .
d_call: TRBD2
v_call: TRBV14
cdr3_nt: TGTGCCAGCAGCCAAGATCCAGTAGCGGGATTCTCCTACGAGCAGTACTTC
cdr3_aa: CASSQDPVAGFSYEQYF

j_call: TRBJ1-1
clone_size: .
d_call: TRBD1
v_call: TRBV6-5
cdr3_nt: TGTGCCAGCAGATCGGGACAGGGGCCGGCTGAAGCTTTCTTT
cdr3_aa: CASRSGQGPAEAFF

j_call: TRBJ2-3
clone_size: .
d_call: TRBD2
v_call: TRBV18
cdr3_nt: TGTGCCAGCTCACAAACTAGCGGGAGGGCAGATACGCAGTATTTT
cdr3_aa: CASSQTSGRADTQYF

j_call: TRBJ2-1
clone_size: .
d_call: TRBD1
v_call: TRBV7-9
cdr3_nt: TGTGCCGCGAGGGGGACAGGGGACAATGAGCAGTTCTTC
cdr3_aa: CAARGTGDNEQFF

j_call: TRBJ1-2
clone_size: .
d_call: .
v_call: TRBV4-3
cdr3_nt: TGCGCCAGCAGCCAAGATAAAGCGTATGGCTACACCTTC
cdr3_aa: CASSQDKAYGYTF

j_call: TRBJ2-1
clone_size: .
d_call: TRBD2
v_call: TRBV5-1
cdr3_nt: TGCGCCAGCAGCTTTAGCGGGATGAGGAATGAGCAGTTCTTC
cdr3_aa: CASSFSGMRNEQFF

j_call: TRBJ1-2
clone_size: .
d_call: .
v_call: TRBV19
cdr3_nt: TGTGCCAGTAGTATAGGATCTAACCTTGGCTACACCTTC
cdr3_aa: CASSIGSNLGYTF

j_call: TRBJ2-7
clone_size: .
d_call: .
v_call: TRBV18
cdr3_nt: TGTGCCAGCTCATCATTAGAAGGAGCCGAGAACTACGAGCAGTACTTC
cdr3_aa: CASSSLEGAENYEQYF

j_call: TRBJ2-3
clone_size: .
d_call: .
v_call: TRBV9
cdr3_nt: TGTGCCAGCAGCGGCATTAGCCAGTTCGCGCAGTATTTT
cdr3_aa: CASSGISQFAQYF

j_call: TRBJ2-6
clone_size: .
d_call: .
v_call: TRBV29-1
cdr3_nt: TGCAGCGTTGTACAGCCGACCAACGTCCTGACTTTC
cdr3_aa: CSVVQPTNVLTF

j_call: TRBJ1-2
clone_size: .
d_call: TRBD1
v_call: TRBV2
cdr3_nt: TGTGCCAGCGGTCGAGACAGGGTACGCTATGGCTACACCTTC
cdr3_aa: CASGRDRVRYGYTF

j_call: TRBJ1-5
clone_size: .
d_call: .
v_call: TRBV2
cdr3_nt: TGTGCCAGCAGTGACGAGGCCCAGCCCCAGCATTTT
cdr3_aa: CASSDEAQPQHF

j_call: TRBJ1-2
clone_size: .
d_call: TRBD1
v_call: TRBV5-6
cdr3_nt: TGTGCCAGCAGCTTGGTAACAGGGGGCAACTATGGCTACACCTTC
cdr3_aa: CASSLVTGGNYGYTF

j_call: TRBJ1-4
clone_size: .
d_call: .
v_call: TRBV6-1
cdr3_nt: TGTGCCAGCAGTGTTGCCGGGGTTTATGAAAAACTGTTTTTT
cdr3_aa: CASSVAGVYEKLFF

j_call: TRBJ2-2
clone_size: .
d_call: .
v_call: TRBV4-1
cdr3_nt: TGCGCCAGCAGCCATGAGCAACTGAACACCGGGGAGCTGTTTTTT
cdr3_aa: CASSHEQLNTGELFF

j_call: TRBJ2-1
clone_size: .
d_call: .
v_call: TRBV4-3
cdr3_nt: TGCGCCAGCAGCCAAGGGGCTGAGCAGTTCTTC
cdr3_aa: CASSQGAEQFF

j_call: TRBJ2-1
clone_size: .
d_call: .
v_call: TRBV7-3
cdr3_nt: TGTGCCAGCAGCAAAGCGGGACAAGCCTACAATGAGCAGTTCTTC
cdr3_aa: CASSKAGQAYNEQFF

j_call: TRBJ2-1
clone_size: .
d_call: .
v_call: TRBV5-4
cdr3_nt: TGTGCCAGCAGCTTGATCCCTGACTCCCACAATGAGCAGTTCTTC
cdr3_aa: CASSLIPDSHNEQFF